Each of the 10 T cell receptor beta chains below was sequenced from the same sample in a study of CD8 T cells in ankylosing spondylitis. TCRdb fed the 5' RACE reads into MiXCR, producing one record per CDR3 protein. The table lists under 250,000 distinct CDR3 sequences, roughly 8.2% of them singletons, with approximately 4.8% in the top ten. The material sequenced was blood, either unsorted or a sorted T cell fraction (not recorded which). Every receptor here comes from a female donor with ankylosing spondylitis or in good health (not recorded which).

Points on this clonotype: Compared with germline, one end of the junction differs, possibly owing to a read error. The chain joins TRBV20-1 to TRBJ2-5; 13 nucleotides agree with TRBD2. Germline values: CDR1 DFQATT, CDR2 SNEGSKA (reference sequence). The CDR3 is 21 amino acids. CDR3 in amino acids: CSARVDQPARTSGSVRGTQHF. The DNA of the CDR3 is TGCAGTGCTAGAGTAGACCAGCCGGCCCGGACTAGCGGGAGTGTTCGTGGGACCCAGCACTTC.

This clonotype was seen ten or more times. V is TRBV9 and J is TRBJ2-3; unclear D gene. Germline CDR1 reads SGDLS; CDR2 reads YYNGEE. V was cut by 3 bases and J by 6 bases, with 14 bases left in between. This CDR3 has 14 residues. CDR3 nucleotide sequence: TGTGCCAGCAGCGAAGTTCATTTGGGGGATACGCAGTATTTT. Amino acid sequence: CASSEVHLGDTQYF.

This clonotype was detected many times. V is TRBV19 and J is TRBJ1-5; no reliable D call. Looked up from germline, CDR1 is LNHDA and CDR2 is SQIVND (reference sequence). CDR3 length: 13 residues. V gave up 7 bases and J gave up 7 bases, with 14 bases separating them. The CDR3 nucleotides read TGTGCCAGTATCCCCGAGGAATTACAGCCCCAGCATTTT. Its protein product is CASIPEELQPQHF.

This clonotype was seen at least ten times. This CDR3 is CASSQVGGSFYEQYF. CDR3 sequence (DNA): TGTGCCAGCAGCCAAGTCGGCGGGAGCTTCTACGAGCAGTACTTC. The V gene is TRBV3-1, the J gene TRBJ2-7; 7 bases are shared with TRBD2. CDR1 is LGHDT and CDR2 is YNNKEL in the germline V gene (reference sequence). V lost 1 base, J lost 3 bases, and 6 bases stayed unmatched. The CDR3 runs to 15 residues.

Of note for this clonotype: This clone may be a read error of a much larger clone one base away. This sequence joins TRBV5-4 and TRBJ2-3; 10 bases line up with TRBD2. Germline lookup yields CDR1 SGHNT and CDR2 YYREEE (reference sequence). Unmatched junction bases numbered 12, after V lost 2 bases and J lost 0 bases. The CDR3 is 19 amino acids. CDR3 residues: CASSFPTSGNLSSTDTQYF. The CDR3 DNA is TGTGCCAGCAGCTTCCCAACTAGCGGGAACTTGTCTAGCACAGATACGCAGTATTTT.

The chain recombines TRBV4-3 with TRBJ2-7; possibly TRBD2 for D (5 bases). The CDR3 has 13 amino acids. V lost 3 bases and J lost 4, with 10 bases in between. CDR1 and CDR2 from the germline V gene are LGHNA and YSLEER. The CDR3: CASSQNRGYEQYF. As DNA, the CDR3 is TGCGCCAGCAGCCAGAATAGAGGGTACGAGCAGTACTTC.

This chain uses TRBV20-1 with TRBJ2-7, with D tentatively TRBD2 (5 bases). In germline, CDR1 is DFQATT, CDR2 SNEGSKA (reference sequence). CDR3 length equals 14 residues. V gave up 3 bases and J gave up 2 bases, with 14 bases separating them. CDR3 nucleotide sequence: TGCAGTGCTAGCGGTAGGACGGGAACCTACGAGCAGTACTTC. Its translation is CSASGRTGTYEQYF.

This clonotype has just a few counts. Since a much larger clone is just one base distant, this may be a read error. V is TRBV6-2 or TRBV6-3 and J is TRBJ1-3; no clear D. Germline loops: CDR1 MNHEY, CDR2 SVGEGT. This CDR3 spans 15 amino acids. CDR3 sequence reads: CASTRTTSSGNAIYF. CDR3 bases: TGTGCCAGCACCCGGACGACGAGCTCTGGAAACGCCATATATTTT.

This clonotype has a count of ten or more. This sequence joins TRBV7-9 and TRBJ2-3; 8 bases are a match to TRBD2. The ends lost 6 bases at V and 1 base at J; junction bases unmatched: 6. The CDR3 is made up of 15 amino acids. Germline V gene lookup returns CDR1 SEHNR and CDR2 FQNEAQ (reference sequence). The CDR3 DNA reads as TGTGCCAGCAGTTTGCAAGCGGGGGGCACAGATACGCAGTATTTT. This codes for CASSLQAGGTDTQYF.

The chain employs TRBV6-2 or TRBV6-3 and TRBJ2-1; TRBD2 aligns across 10 bases. CDR1 is MNHEY, CDR2 SVGEGT, per germline. CDR3 length equals 16 residues. Trimming took 0 bases from V and 5 from J; bases not matched to a gene: 4. The CDR3 DNA follows: TGTGCCAGCAGTTACTCTCTAGCGGGAGATAACAATGAGCAGTTCTTC. Its protein is CASSYSLAGDNNEQFF.